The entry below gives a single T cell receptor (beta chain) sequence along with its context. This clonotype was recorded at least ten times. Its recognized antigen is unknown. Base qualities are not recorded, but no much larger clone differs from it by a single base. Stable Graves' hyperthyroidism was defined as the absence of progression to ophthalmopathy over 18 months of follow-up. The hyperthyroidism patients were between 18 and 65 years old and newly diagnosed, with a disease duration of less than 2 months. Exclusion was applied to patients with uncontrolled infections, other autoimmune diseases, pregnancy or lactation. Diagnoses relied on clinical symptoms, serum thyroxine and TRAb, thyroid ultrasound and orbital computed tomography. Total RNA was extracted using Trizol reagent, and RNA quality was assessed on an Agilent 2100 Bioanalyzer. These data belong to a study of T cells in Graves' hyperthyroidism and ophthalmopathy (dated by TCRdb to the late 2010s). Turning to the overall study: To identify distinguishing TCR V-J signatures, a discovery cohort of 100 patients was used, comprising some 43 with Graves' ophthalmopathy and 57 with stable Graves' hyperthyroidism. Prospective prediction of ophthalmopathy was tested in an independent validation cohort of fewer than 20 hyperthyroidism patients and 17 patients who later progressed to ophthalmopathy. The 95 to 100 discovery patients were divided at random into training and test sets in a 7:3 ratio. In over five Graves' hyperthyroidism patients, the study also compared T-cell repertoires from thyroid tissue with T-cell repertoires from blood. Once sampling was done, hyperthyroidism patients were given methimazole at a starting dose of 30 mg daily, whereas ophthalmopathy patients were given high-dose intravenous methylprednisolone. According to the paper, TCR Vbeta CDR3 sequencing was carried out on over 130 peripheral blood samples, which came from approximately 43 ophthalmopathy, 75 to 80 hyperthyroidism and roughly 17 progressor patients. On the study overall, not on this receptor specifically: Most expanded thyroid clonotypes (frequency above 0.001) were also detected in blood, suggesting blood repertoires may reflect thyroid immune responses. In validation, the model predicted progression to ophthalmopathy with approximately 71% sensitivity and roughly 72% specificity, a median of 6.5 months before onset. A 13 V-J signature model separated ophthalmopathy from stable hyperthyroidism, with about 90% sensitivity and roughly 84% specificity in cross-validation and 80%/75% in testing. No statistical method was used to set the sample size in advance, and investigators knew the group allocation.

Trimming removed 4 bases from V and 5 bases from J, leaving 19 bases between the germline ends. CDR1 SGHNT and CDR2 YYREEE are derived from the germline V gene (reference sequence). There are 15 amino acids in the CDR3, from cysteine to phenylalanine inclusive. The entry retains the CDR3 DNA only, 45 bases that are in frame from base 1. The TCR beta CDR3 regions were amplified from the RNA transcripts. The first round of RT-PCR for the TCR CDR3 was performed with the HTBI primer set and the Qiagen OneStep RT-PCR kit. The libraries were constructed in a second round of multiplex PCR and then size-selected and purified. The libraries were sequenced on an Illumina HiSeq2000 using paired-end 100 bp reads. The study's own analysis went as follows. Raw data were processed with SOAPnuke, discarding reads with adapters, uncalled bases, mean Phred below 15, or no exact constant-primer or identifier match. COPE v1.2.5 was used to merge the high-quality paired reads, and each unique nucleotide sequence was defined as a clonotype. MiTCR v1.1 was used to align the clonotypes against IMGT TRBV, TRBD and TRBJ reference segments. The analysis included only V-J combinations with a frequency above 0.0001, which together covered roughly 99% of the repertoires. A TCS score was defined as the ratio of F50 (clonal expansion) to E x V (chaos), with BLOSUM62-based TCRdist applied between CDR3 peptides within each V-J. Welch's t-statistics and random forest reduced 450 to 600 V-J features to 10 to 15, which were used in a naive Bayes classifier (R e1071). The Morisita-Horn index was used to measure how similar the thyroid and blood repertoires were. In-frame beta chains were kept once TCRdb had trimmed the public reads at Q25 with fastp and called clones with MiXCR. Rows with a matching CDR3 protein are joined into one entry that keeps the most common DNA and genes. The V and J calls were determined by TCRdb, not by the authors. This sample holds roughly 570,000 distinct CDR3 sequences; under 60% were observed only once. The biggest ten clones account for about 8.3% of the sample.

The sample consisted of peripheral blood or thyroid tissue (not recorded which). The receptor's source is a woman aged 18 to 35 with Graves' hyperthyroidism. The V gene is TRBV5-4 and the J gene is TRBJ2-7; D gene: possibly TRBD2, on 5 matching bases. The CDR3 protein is CASSPQTRLTDEQYF. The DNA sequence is TGTGCCAGCAGCCCACAAACTAGGCTTACGGACGAGCAGTACTTC.